This T cell receptor beta chain was captured by sequencing in a study of blood T cell repertoires in COVID-19. Across the whole study: T cells, B-cell-depleted T cells, or PBMCs supplied cDNA or gDNA.

Original processing methods: Estimates of nucleated cell counts were drawn from the amplification of reference gene primers. Generated by immunoSEQ multiplex PCR, the TCRdb table keeps only in-frame clones and is missing some. V and J calls and clone size are given by that table; D and trimming were obtained from the DNA. The sample records some 150,000 clones, roughly 87% being singletons. After removal of 4 bases from V and 2 bases from J, the junction contained 7 bases not matched to a gene. CDR1 is LNHDA, CDR2 SQIVND, per germline (reference sequence). This CDR3 contains 16 residues. The source of this sequence is a human donor with acute COVID-19. The donor label of this sample is uncertain. The sample taken for sequencing was PBMCs or T cells enriched from blood (not recorded which). The chain couples TRBV19 to TRBJ1-5; 8 bases are a match to TRBD1. The CDR3 DNA reads as TGTGCCAGTAGTACCATTGACAGGGGAGGCAATCAGCCCCAGCATTTT. Its protein product is CASSTIDRGGNQPQHF. The full variable domain, its missing parts supplied by reference TRBV19 and TRBJ1-5, is DGGITQSPKYLFRKEGQNVTLSCEQNLNHDAMYWYRQDPGQGLRLIYYSQIVNDFQKGDIAEGYSVSREKKESFPLTVTSAQKNPTAFYLCASSTIDRGGNQPQHFGDGTRLSIL.